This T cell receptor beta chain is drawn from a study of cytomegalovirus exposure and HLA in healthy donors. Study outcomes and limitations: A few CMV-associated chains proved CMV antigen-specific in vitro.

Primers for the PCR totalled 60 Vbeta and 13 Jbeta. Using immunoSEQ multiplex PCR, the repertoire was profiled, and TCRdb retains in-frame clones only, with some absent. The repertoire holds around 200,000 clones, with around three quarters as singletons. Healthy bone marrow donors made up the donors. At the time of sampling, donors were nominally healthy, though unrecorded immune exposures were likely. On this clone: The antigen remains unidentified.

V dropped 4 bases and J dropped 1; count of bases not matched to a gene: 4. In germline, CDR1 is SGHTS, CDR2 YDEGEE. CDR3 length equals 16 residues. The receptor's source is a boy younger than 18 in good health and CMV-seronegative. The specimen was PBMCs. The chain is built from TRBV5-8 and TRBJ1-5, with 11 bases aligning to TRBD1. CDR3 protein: CASSPWTGGSNQPQHF. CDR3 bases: TGTGCCAGCAGCCCGTGGACAGGGGGCAGCAATCAGCCCCAGCATTTT.